The clone carrying this T cell receptor (beta chain) was seen more than once but under ten times. As yet, its antigen is unknown. The junction shows a germline mismatch at one end, possibly a read error. The data belong to a study of neurological immune-mediated disorders. Study-level points and caveats: Phylogenetic grouping placed 18 of 34 multiple sclerosis patients' repertoires in one related-CDR3 cluster, a possible signature. HTLV-1-associated myelopathy led in TCR clonal expansion, while multiple sclerosis ranked lowest, below healthy controls.

With 10-nucleotide random UMIs, 5'RACE was used to make the cDNA. TCRdb redid the calling of the 5' RACE reads with MiXCR, one entry per CDR3 protein. This sample has nearly 60,000 distinct CDR3 sequences; roughly 3.2% occur once, and the top ten carry approximately 3.4%. The sample comprised PBMCs. The receptor was isolated from a woman between 25 and 40 years old with multiple sclerosis.

The CDR3 nucleotides read TGTGCCAGCAGCTTCGGACGGCAGCCCCAGAATTTT. Amino acid sequence: CASSFGRQPQNF. This rearrangement joins TRBV5-6 to TRBJ1-5, with D unclear. There are 12 residues in the CDR3. Looked up from germline, CDR1 is SGHDT and CDR2 is YYEEEE.